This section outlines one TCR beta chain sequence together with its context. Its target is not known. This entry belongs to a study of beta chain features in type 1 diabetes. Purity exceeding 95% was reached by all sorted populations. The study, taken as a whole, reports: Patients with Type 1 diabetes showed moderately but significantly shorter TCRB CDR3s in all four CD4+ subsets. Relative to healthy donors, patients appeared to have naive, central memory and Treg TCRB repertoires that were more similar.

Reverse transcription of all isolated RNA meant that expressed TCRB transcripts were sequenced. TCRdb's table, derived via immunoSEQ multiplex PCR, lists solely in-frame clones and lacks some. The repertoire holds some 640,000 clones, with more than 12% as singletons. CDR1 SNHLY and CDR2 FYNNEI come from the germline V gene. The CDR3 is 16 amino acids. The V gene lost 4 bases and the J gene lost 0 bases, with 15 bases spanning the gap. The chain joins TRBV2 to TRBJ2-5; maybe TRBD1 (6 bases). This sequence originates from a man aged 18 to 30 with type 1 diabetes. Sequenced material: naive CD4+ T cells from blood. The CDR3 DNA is TGTGCCAGCAGTGCCCAGCAGGGGCAGTACCAAGAGACCCAGTACTTC. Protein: CASSAQQGQYQETQYF.